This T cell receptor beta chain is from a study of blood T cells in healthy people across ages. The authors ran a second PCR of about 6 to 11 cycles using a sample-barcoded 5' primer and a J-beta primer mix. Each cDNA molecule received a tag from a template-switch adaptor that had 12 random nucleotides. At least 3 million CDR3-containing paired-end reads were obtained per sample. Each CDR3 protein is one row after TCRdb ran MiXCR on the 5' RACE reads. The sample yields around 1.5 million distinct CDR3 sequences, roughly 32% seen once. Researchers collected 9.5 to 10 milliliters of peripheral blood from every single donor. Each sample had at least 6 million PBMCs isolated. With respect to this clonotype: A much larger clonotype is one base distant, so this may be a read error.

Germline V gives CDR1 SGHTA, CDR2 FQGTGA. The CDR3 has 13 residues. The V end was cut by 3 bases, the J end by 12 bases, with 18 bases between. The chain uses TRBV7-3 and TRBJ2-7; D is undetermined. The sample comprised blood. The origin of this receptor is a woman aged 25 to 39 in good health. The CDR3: CASSLGSKETLYF. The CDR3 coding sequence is TGTGCCAGCAGCTTGGGCAGCAAAGAGACCCTGTACTTC.